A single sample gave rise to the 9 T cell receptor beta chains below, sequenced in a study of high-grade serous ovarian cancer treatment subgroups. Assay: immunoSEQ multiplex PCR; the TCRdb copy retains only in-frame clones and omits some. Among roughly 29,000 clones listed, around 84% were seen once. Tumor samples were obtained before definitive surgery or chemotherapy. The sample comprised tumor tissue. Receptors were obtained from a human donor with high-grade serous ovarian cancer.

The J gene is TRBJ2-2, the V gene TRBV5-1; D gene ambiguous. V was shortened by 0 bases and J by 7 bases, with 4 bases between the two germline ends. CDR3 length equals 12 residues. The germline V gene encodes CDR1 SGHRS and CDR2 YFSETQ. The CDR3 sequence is CASSLVSGELFF. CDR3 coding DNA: TGCGCCAGCAGCTTGGTGAGCGGGGAGCTGTTTTTT.

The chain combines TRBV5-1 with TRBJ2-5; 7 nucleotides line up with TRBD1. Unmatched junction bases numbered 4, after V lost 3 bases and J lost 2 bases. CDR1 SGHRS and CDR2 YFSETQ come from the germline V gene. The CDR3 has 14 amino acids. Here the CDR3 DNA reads TGCGCCAGCAGCTCAGAGGGACAGCAAGAGACCCAGTACTTC. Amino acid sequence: CASSSEGQQETQYF.

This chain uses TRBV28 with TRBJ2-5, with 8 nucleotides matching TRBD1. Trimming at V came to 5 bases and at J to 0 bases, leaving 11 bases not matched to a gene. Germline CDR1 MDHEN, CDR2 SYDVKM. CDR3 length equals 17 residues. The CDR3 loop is CASSTKGQGRYQETQYF. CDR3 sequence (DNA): TGTGCCAGCAGTACTAAAGGACAGGGCCGGTACCAAGAGACCCAGTACTTC.

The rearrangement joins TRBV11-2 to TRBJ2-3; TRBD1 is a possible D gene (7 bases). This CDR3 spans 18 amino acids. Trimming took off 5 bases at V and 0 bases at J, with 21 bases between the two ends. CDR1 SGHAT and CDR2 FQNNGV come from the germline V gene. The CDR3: CASSQTPRAGGSTDTQYF. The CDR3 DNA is TGTGCCAGCAGCCAAACCCCCAGGGCAGGGGGGAGCACAGATACGCAGTATTTT.

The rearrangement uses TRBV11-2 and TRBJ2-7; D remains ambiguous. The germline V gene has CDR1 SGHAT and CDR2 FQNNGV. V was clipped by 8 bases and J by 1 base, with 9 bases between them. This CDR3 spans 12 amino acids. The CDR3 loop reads CASGDGSYEQYF. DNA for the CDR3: TGTGCCAGCGGAGACGGATCCTACGAGCAGTACTTC.

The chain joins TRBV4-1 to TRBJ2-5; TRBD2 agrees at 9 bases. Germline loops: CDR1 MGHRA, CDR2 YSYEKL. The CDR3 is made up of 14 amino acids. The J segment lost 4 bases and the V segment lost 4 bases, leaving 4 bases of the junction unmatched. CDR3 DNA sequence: TGCGCCAGCAGCCTTACAGCGGGAGGAGAGACCCAGTACTTC. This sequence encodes CASSLTAGGETQYF.

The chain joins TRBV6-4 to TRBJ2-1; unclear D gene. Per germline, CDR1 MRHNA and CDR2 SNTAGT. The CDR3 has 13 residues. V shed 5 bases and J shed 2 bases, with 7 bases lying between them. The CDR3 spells CASSPVAYNEQFF. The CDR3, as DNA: TGTGCCAGCAGTCCCGTCGCCTACAATGAGCAGTTCTTC.

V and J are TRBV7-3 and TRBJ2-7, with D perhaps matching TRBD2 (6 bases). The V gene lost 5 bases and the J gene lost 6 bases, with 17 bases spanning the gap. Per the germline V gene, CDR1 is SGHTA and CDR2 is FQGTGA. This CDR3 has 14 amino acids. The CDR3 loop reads CASSPTGLPSEQYF. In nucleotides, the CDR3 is TGTGCCAGCAGCCCCACGGGACTCCCTAGCGAGCAGTACTTC.

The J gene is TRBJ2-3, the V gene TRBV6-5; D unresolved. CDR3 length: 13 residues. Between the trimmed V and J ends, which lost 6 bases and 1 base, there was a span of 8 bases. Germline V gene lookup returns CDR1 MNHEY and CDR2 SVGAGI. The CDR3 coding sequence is TGTGCCAGCAGCCTCCGTCGCACAGATACGCAGTATTTT. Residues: CASSLRRTDTQYF.